The rows below give T cell receptor beta chains drawn from one sample of a study of molecular identifiers for immune sequencing clone quantification. From the PCR reads, TCRdb called clonotypes with MiXCR, one entry per CDR3 protein. This sample yields under 800,000 distinct CDR3 sequences, of which 25% are seen a single time; 0.78% belongs to the top ten. The sequencing sample was made of naive CD8+ T cells from blood, with Jurkat cell RNA spiked in. Every receptor here comes from a human donor in good health. Some libraries in this study had Jurkat cell RNA spiked in. CDR3s include the opening cysteine and the closing phenylalanine or tryptophan. Each record gives: CDR3 length, J gene, D gene, clone size, V gene, CDR3 protein, CDR3 DNA. The D gene is left open where the match is weak. Expanded clones get a size class; other rows say once, few or many, or leave the size out.

>12|TRBJ2-3|.|many|TRBV29-1
CSVEVAPDTQYF
TGCAGCGTTGAAGTGGCCCCAGATACGCAGTATTTT
>19|TRBJ2-1|TRBD2|few|TRBV4-1
CASSQGTSGRAKSYNEQFF
TGCGCCAGCAGCCAAGGAACTAGCGGGAGGGCCAAGTCCTACAATGAGCAGTTCTTC
>14|TRBJ2-1|TRBD1|few|TRBV11-2
CASSYWDSYNEQFF
TGTGCCAGCAGCTACTGGGACAGCTACAATGAGCAGTTCTTC
>14|TRBJ1-1|.|many|TRBV21-1
CASSNTGITTEAFF
TGTGCCAGCAGCAATACAGGGATCACGACTGAAGCTTTCTTT
>12|TRBJ2-7|.|.|TRBV30
CAWSSFNYEQYF
TGTGCCTGGAGTTCGTTCAACTACGAGCAGTACTTC
>15|TRBJ2-2|TRBD1|.|TRBV27
CASSRRTGWAGELFF
TGTGCCAGCAGCAGAAGGACAGGGTGGGCCGGGGAGCTGTTTTTT
>14|TRBJ1-5|TRBD1|many|TRBV30
CAWTGTGSNQPQHF
TGTGCCTGGACCGGGACAGGGAGCAATCAGCCCCAGCATTTT
>17|TRBJ2-3|TRBD2|many|TRBV20-1
CSAHHPLAGIRTDTQYF
TGCAGTGCTCACCATCCACTAGCGGGGATCCGCACAGATACGCAGTATTTT
>16|TRBJ2-3|TRBD2|few|TRBV4-1
CASSQATYRGGNTQYF
TGCGCCAGCAGCCAAGCCACTTATAGGGGAGGGAATACGCAGTATTTT
>14|TRBJ1-2|.|.|TRBV7-9
CASSSGETSYGYTF
TGTGCCAGCAGTTCTGGGGAAACCTCCTATGGCTACACCTTC
>14|TRBJ2-7|.|many|TRBV6-2/TRBV6-3
CASSYGQGVHEQYF
TGTGCCAGCAGTTACGGGCAGGGTGTCCACGAGCAGTACTTC
>13|TRBJ2-3|.|.|TRBV29-1
CSVESTDKDTQYF
TGCAGCGTTGAGTCTACCGATAAAGATACGCAGTATTTT
>13|TRBJ1-2|.|.|TRBV7-2
CACSSGFDYGYTF
TGTGCCTGCAGCTCCGGTTTTGACTATGGCTACACCTTC
>15|TRBJ1-2|TRBD1|.|TRBV4-3
CASSQAGTGGYGYTF
TGCGCCAGCAGCCAAGCGGGGACAGGGGGCTATGGCTACACCTTC
>13|TRBJ1-3|.|many|TRBV6-5
CASRNRSGNTIYF
TGTGCCAGCCGAAACCGCTCTGGAAACACCATATATTTT
>15|TRBJ2-1|TRBD2|few|TRBV9
CASSFSGSGFYEQFF
TGTGCCAGCAGCTTTAGCGGGTCCGGGTTCTATGAGCAGTTCTTC
>14|TRBJ2-1|TRBD1|few|TRBV20-1
CSARDLQGYNEQFF
TGCAGTGCTAGAGATTTACAGGGGTACAATGAGCAGTTCTTC
>13|TRBJ1-1|.|many|TRBV20-1
CSARDSHNTEAFF
TGCAGTGCTAGAGATTCCCATAACACTGAAGCTTTCTTT
>13|TRBJ2-2|.|few|TRBV6-5
CASSWMDTGELFF
TGTGCCAGCAGTTGGATGGACACCGGGGAGCTGTTTTTT
>16|TRBJ1-5|TRBD1|many|TRBV24-1
CATSDGTGGWNQPQHF
TGTGCCACCAGTGATGGGACAGGGGGCTGGAATCAGCCCCAGCATTTT
>19|TRBJ2-2|TRBD1|few|TRBV14
CASSQDHGVGQGNTGELFF
TGTGCCAGCAGCCAAGATCATGGTGTTGGACAGGGGAACACCGGGGAGCTGTTTTTT
>17|TRBJ2-3|TRBD2|many|TRBV5-1
CASTVTSGGTSTDTQYF
TGCGCCAGCACGGTAACTAGCGGGGGAACTAGCACAGATACGCAGTATTTT
>15|TRBJ2-7|.|few|TRBV20-1
CSARDLHSASYEQYF
TGCAGTGCTAGAGATCTCCATTCCGCTAGCTACGAGCAGTACTTC
>15|TRBJ2-2|.|.|TRBV19
CASSNRQFFTGELFF
TGTGCCAGTAGTAACCGACAGTTTTTTACCGGGGAGCTGTTTTTT
>13|TRBJ1-1|.|.|TRBV20-1
CSARDLRATEAFF
TGCAGTGCTAGAGACCTCAGGGCCACTGAAGCTTTCTTT
>15|TRBJ1-5|.|few|TRBV4-1
CASSQRGGLEWPQHF
TGCGCCAGCAGCCAAAGAGGAGGGTTAGAATGGCCCCAGCATTTT
>15|TRBJ2-5|TRBD1|many|TRBV13
CASSEQGTRQETQYF
TGTGCCAGCAGCGAACAGGGGACCAGACAAGAGACCCAGTACTTC